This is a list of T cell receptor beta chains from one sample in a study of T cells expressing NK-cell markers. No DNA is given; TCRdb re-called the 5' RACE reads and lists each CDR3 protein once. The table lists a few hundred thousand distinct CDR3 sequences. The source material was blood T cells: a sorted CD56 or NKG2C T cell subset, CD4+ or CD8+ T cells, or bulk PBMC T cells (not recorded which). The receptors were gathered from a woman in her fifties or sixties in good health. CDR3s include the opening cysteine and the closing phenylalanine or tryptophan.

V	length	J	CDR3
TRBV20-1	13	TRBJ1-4	CSAQAARDEKLFF
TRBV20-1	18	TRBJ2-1	CSAAGGLTAPESYNEQFF
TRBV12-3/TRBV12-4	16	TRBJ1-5	CASSSIRGYSNQPQHF
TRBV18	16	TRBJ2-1	CASSHWSGQGGNEQFF
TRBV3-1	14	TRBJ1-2	CASSPPGQHYGYTF
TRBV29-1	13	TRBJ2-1	CSVAPEAYNEQFF
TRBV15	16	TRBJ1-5	CATSRDGGDRGKPQHF
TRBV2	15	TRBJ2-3	CASTQQEQVSDTQYF
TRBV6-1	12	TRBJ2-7	CASGDMGREQYF
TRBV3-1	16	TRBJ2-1	CASSHTDSGSYNEQFF
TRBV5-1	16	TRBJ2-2	CASSGNRGRNTGELFF
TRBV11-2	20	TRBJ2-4	CASSLDLGSGRAFGKNIQYF
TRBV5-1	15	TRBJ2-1	CASSWSGVWSNEQFF
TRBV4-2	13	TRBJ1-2	CASSQERRFGYTF
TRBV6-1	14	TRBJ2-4	CASSVKREAYIQYF
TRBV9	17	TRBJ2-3	CASSVAGLAGGPDTQYF
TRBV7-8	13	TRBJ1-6	CASSSTSNSPLHF
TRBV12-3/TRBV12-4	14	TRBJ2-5	CASSPGRTGETQYF
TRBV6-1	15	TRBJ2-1	CASSPRDRSYNEQFF
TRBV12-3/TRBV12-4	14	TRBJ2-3	CASTMTSASLTQYF
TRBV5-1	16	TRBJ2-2	CASTYSGRANTGELFF
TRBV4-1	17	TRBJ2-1	CASSQLGRNRTYNEQFF
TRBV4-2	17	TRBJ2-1	CASSQEGASGSYNEQFF
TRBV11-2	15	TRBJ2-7	CASTPLGGGSYEQYF
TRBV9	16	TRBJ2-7	CASSADLGRSLHEQYF
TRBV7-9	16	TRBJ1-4	CASSALGDGRNEKLFF